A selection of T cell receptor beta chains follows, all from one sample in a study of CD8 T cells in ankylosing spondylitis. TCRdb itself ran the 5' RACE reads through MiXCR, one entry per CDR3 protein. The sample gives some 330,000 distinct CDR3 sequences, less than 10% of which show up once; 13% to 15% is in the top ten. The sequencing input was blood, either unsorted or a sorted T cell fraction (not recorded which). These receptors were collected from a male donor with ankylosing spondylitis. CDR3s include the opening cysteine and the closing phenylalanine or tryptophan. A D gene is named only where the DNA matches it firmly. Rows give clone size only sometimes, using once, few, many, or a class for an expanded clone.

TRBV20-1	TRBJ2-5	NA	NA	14	TGCAGTGCCGGCGACAGTAACGAGGAAGAGACCCAGTACTTC	CSAGDSNEEETQYF
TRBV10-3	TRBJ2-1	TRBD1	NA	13	TGTGCCATCGGGACAGGGGGACACAATGAGCAGTTCTTC	CAIGTGGHNEQFF
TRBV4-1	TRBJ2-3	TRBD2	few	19	TGCGCCAGCAGCCAAGATTCAACTTTGGCGGGAGGGCCGGGGGATACGCAGTATTTT	CASSQDSTLAGGPGDTQYF
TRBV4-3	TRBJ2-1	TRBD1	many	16	TGCGCCAGCAGCCAGGGACAGGGGGTACTATACAATGAGCAGTTCTTC	CASSQGQGVLYNEQFF
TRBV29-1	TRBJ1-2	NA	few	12	TGCAGCGTTGCCGGCCAGGGCAGCGGCTACACCTTC	CSVAGQGSGYTF
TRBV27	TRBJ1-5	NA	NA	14	TGTGCCAGCAGTTTTAGTAGGGGCGCTCAGCCCCAGCATTTT	CASSFSRGAQPQHF
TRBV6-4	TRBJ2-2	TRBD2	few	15	TGTGCCAGCAGCGCGACTAGCGGGATCGCCGGGGAGCTGTTTTTT	CASSATSGIAGELFF
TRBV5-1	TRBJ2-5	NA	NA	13	TGCGCCAGCAGCCCGGCCAGGGTGGAGACCCAGTACTTC	CASSPARVETQYF
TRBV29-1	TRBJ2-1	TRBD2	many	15	TGCAGCGTTGTCCCGAGCGGGAGCTCCCTCCATGAGCAGTTCTTC	CSVVPSGSSLHEQFF
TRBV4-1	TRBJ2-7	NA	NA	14	TGCGCCAGCAGCTACGACAGTGGGCCCTACGAGCAGTACTTC	CASSYDSGPYEQYF
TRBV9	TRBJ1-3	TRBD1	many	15	TGTGCCAGCAGCGTATCCAGGGGGGACGGAAACACCATATATTTT	CASSVSRGDGNTIYF
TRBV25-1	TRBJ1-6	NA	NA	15	TGTGCCAGCAGTGATAGGAGCTTACCAATTTCACCCCTCCACTTT	CASSDRSLPISPLHF
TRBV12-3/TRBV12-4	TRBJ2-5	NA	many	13	TGTGCCAGCGGTCTTTGGAGACAAGAGACCCAGTACTTC	CASGLWRQETQYF
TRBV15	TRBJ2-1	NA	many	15	TGTGCCACCAGCCACAACTCGCTTAGAGAACGTGAGCAGTTCTTC	CATSHNSLREREQFF
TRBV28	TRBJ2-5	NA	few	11	TGTGCCAGCAGGGGGCATGAGACCCAGTACTTC	CASRGHETQYF
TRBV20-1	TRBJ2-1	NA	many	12	TGCAGTGCTACCCAGAAGTGGAGTGAGCAGTTCTTC	CSATQKWSEQFF
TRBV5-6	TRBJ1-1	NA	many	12	TGTGCCAGCAGCTGGAGGGAAATGGAAGCTTTCTTT	CASSWREMEAFF
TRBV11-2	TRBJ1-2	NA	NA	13	TGTGCCAGCAGCTTAGTGGCAGGGTACGGCTACACCTTC	CASSLVAGYGYTF
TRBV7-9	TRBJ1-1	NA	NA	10	TGTGCCAGCAGCACGTATGAAGCTTTCTTT	CASSTYEAFF
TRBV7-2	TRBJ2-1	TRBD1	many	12	TGTGCCAGCAGCCGATCTGGGACAGTACAGTTCTTC	CASSRSGTVQFF
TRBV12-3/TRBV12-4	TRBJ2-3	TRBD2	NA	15	TGTGCCAGCACCGACGGGACTAGCGGGAGTAATACGCAGTATTTT	CASTDGTSGSNTQYF
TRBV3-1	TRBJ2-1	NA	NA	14	TGTGCCAGCAGCCAAGATCCCCTTTACAATGAGCAGTTCTTC	CASSQDPLYNEQFF
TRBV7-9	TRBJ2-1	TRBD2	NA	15	TGTGCCAGCAGCCCTCCTGAGGCGGGAGTCACTGAGCAGTTCTTC	CASSPPEAGVTEQFF
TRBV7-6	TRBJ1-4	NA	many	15	TGTGCCAGCAGCTGGGGACGCCAAACTAATGAAAAACTGTTTTTT	CASSWGRQTNEKLFF
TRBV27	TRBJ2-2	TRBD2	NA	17	TGTGCCAGCAGTTTATCCACGGGAGGGAAGGGCACCGGGGAGCTGTTTTTT	CASSLSTGGKGTGELFF
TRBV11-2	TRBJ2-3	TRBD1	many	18	TGTGCCAGCAGCTTAGATCTTGCCAGGGGGTCTGGCACAGATACGCAGTATTTT	CASSLDLARGSGTDTQYF
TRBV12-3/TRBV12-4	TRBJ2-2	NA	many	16	TGTGCCAGTAGATTTAGGTCGGGATCGAACACCGGGGAGCTGTTTTTT	CASRFRSGSNTGELFF
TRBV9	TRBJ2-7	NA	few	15	TGTGCCAGCAGCCCAAGGGCCACATCTACCGGCGAGCAGTACTTC	CASSPRATSTGEQYF
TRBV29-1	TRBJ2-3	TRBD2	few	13	TGCAGCGTTGCTAGCGGTAGCACAGATACGCAGTATTTT	CSVASGSTDTQYF
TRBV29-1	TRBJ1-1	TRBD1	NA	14	TGCAGCGTTGAAACGACAGGGGTCGGGACTGAAGCTTTCTTT	CSVETTGVGTEAFF
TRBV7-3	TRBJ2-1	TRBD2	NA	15	TGTGCCACCAGCCCAGGACTAGCGGGAGCATATGAGCAGTTCTTC	CATSPGLAGAYEQFF
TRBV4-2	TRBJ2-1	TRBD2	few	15	TGTGCCAGCAGCCAAGATAGGCGGGAGACGGATGAGCAGTTCTTC	CASSQDRRETDEQFF
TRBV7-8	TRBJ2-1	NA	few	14	TGTGCCAGCAGCTTCTGGCGGGCTTACAATGAGCAGTTCTTC	CASSFWRAYNEQFF
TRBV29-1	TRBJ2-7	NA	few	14	TGCAGCGTTGATGAGACACCCAACTCCTACGAGCAGTACTTC	CSVDETPNSYEQYF